This T cell receptor beta chain was captured in a study of immune heterogeneity within non-small cell lung tumors. General study results and limits: High-frequency T-cell receptor beta clonotypes differed largely between individual patients. Different tumor locations in one patient shared dominant CDR3 beta clonotypes yet harbored unique high-frequency clones.

On this clonotype: The target antigen is unknown.

J gave up 7 bases and V 0 bases, and 9 bases lay outside the gene matches. This CDR3 region has 17 residues. Germline V gives CDR1 KGHSH, CDR2 LQKENI. TCR beta CDR3 regions came from multiplex PCR with 32 forward V and 13 reverse J primers. TCRdb fed the multiplex PCR reads into MiXCR, producing one record per CDR3 protein. This sample yields about 2,900 distinct CDR3 sequences, of which about a fifth are seen a single time; more than 15% belongs to the top ten. The template for each sample was about 660 ng of genomic DNA, which had been extracted from bulk tumor tissue. Doctors removed several biopsies from each primary tumor during surgery, keeping them far apart. Patients had untreated, newly diagnosed non-small cell lung cancer and underwent curative surgery. There were over twelve donors in total. They were all newly diagnosed non-small cell lung cancer patients undergoing surgery with curative intent.

The rearrangement links TRBV18 to TRBJ2-2, with 9 bases matching TRBD2. Sequencing was carried out using lung tumor tissue. The receptor was isolated from a man in his 60s with non-small cell lung cancer. CDR3 sequence: CASSPPGLAQGGGELFF. The CDR3 DNA is TGTGCCAGCTCACCACCGGGACTAGCCCAAGGCGGCGGGGAGCTGTTTTTT.